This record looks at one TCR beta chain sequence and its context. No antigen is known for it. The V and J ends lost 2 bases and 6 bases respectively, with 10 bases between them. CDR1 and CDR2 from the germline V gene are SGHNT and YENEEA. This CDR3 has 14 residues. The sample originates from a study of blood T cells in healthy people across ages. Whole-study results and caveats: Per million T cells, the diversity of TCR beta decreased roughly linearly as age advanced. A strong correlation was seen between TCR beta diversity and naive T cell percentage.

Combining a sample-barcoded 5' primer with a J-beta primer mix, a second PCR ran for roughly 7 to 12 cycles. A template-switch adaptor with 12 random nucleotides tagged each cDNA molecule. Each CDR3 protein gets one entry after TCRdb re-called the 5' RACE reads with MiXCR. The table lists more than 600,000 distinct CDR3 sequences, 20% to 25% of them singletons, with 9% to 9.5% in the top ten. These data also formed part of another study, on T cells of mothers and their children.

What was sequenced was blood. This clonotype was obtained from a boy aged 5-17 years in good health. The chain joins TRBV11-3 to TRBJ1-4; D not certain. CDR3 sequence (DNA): TGTGCCAGCAGCTTAAGGGTGTCAGATGAAAAACTGTTTTTT. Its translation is CASSLRVSDEKLFF.